The source of this T cell receptor (beta chain) is a study of T cell changes during pregnancy in multiple sclerosis. Trimming took 5 bases from V and 5 from J, leaving 18 bases between them. The CDR3 spans 16 residues. The germline V gene encodes CDR1 PRHDT and CDR2 FYEKMQ (reference sequence). The protocol was immunoSEQ multiplex PCR, while the TCRdb copy is restricted to in-frame clones and leaves out a portion. Among approximately 30,000 clones listed, 89% were seen once. V usage is TRBV13 and J usage is TRBJ2-2; unclear D gene. Sequenced material: CD8+ T cells from peripheral blood mononuclear cells, taken in the first trimester of pregnancy. The receptor comes from a female donor with multiple sclerosis, enrolled in a pregnancy study. The CDR3 spells CASSRARHSLTGELFF. For the CDR3, the DNA is TGTGCCAGCAGCCGCGCGCGCCACTCGCTTACCGGGGAGCTGTTTTTT. The full variable domain, completed using reference TRBV13 and TRBJ2-2, is AAGVIQSPRHLIKEKRETATLKCYPIPRHDTVYWYQQGPGQDPQFLISFYEKMQSDKGSIPDRFSAQQFSDYHSELNMSSLELGDSALYFCASSRARHSLTGELFFGEGSRLTVL.